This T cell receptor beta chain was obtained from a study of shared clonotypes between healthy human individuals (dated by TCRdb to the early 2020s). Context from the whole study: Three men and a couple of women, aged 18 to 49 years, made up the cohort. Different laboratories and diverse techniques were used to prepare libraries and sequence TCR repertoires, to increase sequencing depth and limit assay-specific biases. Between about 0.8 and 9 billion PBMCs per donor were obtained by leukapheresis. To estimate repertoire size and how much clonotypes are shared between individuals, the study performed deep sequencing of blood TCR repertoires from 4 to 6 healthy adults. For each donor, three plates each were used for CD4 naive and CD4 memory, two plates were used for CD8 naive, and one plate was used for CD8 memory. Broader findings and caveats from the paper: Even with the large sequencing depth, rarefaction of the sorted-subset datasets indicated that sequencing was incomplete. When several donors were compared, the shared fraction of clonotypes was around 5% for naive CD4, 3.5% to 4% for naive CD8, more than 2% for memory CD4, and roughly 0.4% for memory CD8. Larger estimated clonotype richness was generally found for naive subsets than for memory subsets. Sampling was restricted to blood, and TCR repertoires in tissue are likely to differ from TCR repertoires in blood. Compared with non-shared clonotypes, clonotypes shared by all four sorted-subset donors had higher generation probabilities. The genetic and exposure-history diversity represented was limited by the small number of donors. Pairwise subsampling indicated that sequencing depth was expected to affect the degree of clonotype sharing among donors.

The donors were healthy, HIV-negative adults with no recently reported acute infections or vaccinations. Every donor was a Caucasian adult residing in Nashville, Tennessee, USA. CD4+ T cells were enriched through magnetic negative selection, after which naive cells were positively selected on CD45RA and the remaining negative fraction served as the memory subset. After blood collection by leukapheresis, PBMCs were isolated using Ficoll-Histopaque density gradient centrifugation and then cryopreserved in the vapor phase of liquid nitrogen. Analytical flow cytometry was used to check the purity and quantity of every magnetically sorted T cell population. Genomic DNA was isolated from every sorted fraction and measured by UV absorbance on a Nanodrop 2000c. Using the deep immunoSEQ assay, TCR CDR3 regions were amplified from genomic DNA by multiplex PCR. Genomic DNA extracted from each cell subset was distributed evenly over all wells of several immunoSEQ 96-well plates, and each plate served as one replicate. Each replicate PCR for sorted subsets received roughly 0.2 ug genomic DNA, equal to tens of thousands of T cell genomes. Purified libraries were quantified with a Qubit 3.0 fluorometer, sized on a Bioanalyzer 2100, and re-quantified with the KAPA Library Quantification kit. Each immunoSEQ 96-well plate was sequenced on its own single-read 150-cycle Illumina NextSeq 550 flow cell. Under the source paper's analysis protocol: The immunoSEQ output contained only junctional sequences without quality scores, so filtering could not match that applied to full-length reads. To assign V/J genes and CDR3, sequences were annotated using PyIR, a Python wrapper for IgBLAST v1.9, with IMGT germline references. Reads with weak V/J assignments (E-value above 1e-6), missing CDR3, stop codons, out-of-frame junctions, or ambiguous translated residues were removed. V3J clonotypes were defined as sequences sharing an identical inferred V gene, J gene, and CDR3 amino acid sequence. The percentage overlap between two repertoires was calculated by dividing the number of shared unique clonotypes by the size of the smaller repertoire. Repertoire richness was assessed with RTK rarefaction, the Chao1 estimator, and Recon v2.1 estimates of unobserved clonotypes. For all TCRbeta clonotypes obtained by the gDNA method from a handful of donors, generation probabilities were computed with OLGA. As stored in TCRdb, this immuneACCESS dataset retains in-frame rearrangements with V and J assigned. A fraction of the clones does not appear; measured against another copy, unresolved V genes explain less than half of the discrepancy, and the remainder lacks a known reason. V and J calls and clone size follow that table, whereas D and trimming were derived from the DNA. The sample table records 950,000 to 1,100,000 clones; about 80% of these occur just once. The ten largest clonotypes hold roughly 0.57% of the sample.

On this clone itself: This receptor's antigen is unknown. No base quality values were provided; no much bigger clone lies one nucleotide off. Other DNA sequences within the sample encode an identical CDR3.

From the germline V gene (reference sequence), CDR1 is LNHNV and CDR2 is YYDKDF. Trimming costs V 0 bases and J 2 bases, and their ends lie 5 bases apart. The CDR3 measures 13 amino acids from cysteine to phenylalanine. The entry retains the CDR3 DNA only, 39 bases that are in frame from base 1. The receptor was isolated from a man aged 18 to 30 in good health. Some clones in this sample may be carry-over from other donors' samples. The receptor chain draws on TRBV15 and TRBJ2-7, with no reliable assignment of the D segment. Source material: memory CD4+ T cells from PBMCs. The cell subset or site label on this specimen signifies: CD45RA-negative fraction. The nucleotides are TGTGCCACCAGCAGAGATCCCGCCTACGAGCAGTACTTC. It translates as CATSRDPAYEQYF.